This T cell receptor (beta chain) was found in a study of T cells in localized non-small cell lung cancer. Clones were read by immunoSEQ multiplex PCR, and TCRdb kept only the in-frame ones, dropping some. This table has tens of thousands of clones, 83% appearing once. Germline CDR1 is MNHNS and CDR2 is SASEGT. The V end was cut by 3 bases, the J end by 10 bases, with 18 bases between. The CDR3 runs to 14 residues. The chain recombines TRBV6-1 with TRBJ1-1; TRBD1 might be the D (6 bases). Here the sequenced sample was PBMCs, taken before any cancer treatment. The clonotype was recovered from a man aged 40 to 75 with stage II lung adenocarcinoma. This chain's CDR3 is CASSDMDSGSLAFF. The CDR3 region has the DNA TGTGCCAGCAGTGATATGGACAGTGGATCTCTAGCTTTCTTT.